A single sample is the source of the 5 T cell receptor beta chains below, sequenced in a study of T cell repertoires in cytomegalovirus infection (dated by TCRdb to about 2019). Instrument used: Illumina HiSeq 1500. In TCRdb, the public reads were trimmed at Q25 with fastp and aligned with MiXCR, with productive beta chains retained. Merged by CDR3 protein, the rows form single entries marked with the most common genes and DNA. Counted in this sample were approximately 600,000 distinct CDR3 sequences; under 45% of them appeared once. The ten largest account for over 45% of the sample. The treatment or condition label for this specimen denotes: in vitro stimulation with specific CMV peptide epitopes to enrich CMV-specific T cells. No antigen is known for these receptors. Sequenced here: cultured PBMCs, sampled from culture after CMV antigen stimulation. The receptors were sampled from a human donor in good health (CMV status not recorded). Some clones in this sample may be carry-over from other donors' samples.

There are a few counts of this clonotype. This chain uses TRBV7-8 with TRBJ1-6, with a weak D call TRBD1 (5 bases). This CDR3 has 14 amino acids. V was pared by 4 bases and J by 7 bases, with 11 bases between. Looked up from germline, CDR1 is SGHVS and CDR2 is FQNEAQ. The CDR3 region has the DNA TGTGCCAGCAGCTGGGGACGGGAAAATTCACCCCTCCACTTT. Translation: CASSWGRENSPLHF.

The gene calls are TRBV6-1 and TRBJ1-6, with 8 bases identical to TRBD1. V was clipped by 6 bases and J by 8 bases; unmatched bases: 6. Germline V CDR1 and CDR2: MNHNS, SASEGT. There are 14 residues in the CDR3. In nucleotides, the CDR3 is TGTGCCAGCAGCCGGACAGGGTTTGATTCACCCCTCCACTTT. Amino acid sequence: CASSRTGFDSPLHF.

This clonotype was detected a few times. The chain combines TRBV7-2 with TRBJ2-1, with D possibly matching TRBD1 (6 bases). This CDR3 contains 15 residues. The V gene lost 5 bases and the J gene lost 3 bases, with 14 bases spanning the gap. CDR1 and CDR2 from the germline V gene are SGHTA and FQGNSA. As DNA, the CDR3 is TGTGCCAGCAGCCCAGGGGCCAGTCGCTACAATGAGCAGTTCTTC. This sequence encodes CASSPGASRYNEQFF. Drawing the rest from reference TRBV7-2 and TRBJ2-1, the complete variable domain is GAGVSQSPSNKVTEKGKDVELRCDPISGHTALYWYRQSLGQGLEFLIYFQGNSAPDKSGLPSDRFSAERTGGSVSTLTIQRTQQEDSAVYLCASSPGASRYNEQFFGPGTRLTVL.

This clonotype occurred many times. V is TRBV7-2 and J is TRBJ2-1; TRBD2 agrees at 14 bases. CDR3 length: 18 amino acids. The germline CDR1 and CDR2 sequences are SGHTA and FQGNSA. Losses at the gene ends were 7 bases for V and 3 bases for J; bases not matched to a gene: 11. Here the CDR3 reads CASTRGLAGVGVYNEQFF. For the CDR3, the DNA is TGTGCCAGCACCAGGGGACTAGCGGGAGTCGGGGTCTACAATGAGCAGTTCTTC.

The V gene is TRBV6-6, the J gene TRBJ1-5; D is unclear. Deletions cut 6 bases from V and 11 bases from J, with 11 bases between. The CDR3 sequence is 11 residues long. Germline V lookup: CDR1 MNHNY, CDR2 SVGAGI (reference sequence). Here the CDR3 reads CASSHDGAQHF. CDR3 in DNA: TGTGCCAGCAGCCACGACGGGGCCCAGCATTTT.